This TCR beta chain emerged from a study of blood T cell repertoires in COVID-19. The wider study: PBMCs, B-cell-depleted T cells, or T cells provided the cDNA or gDNA that made up the material.

Profiled with immunoSEQ multiplex PCR; TCRdb holds only in-frame clones, not every one. The sample lists roughly 370,000 clones, 87% occurring once. Recruits, aged about 18 to 89 years, lived in some 25 US areas. Cohort placement rested on clinical history that participants reported themselves. The CDR3 consists of 12 residues. CDR1 and CDR2 (germline): MDHEN, SYDVKM. The V gene lost 6 bases and the J gene lost 3 bases, with 9 bases spanning the gap. This rearrangement joins TRBV28 to TRBJ2-7; D call uncertain. Sequencing was done on a sample of PBMCs or T cells enriched from blood (not recorded which). This TCR was recovered from a woman aged 45-59 years who had recovered from COVID-19. In nucleotides, the CDR3 is TGTGCCAGCAGCCCAAGCAACTACGAGCAGTACTTC. This encodes CASSPSNYEQYF.